This T cell receptor (beta chain) derives from a study of OX40 agonist ivuxolimab in advanced cancers. Looking at the study overall: Two cutaneous melanoma patients and one hepatocellular carcinoma patient, three in all, had partial responses.

This clone has more than one count but fewer than ten. Trimming pared 2 bases from V and 2 bases from J, leaving 9 bases between. This CDR3 is built from 15 residues. Germline V gene sequence: CDR1 SGHVS, CDR2 FNYEAQ. TCRdb keeps only in-frame clones here, not all; method: immunoSEQ multiplex PCR. The data contain just under 80,000 clones, over 75% of them singletons. This specimen consisted of CD4+ or CD8+ T cells sorted from blood, obtained in a trial of the OX40 agonist ivuxolimab. The sequence was collected from an adult with an advanced solid tumor such as melanoma, head and neck, liver or kidney cancer. The chain links TRBV7-6 to TRBJ2-2, with no clear D. CDR3 DNA: TGTGCCAGCAGCTTACCAGGAAAAAACACCGGGGAGCTGTTTTTT. Its translation: CASSLPGKNTGELFF. The entire variable domain, with the rest obtained from reference TRBV7-6 and TRBJ2-2, is as follows: GAGVSQSPRYKVTKRGQDVALRCDPISGHVSLYWYRQALGQGPEFLTYFNYEAQQDKSGLPNDRFSAERPEGSISTLTIQRTEQRDSAMYRCASSLPGKNTGELFFGEGSRLTVL.